These T cell receptor beta chains were read from a single sample in a study of T cells in Graves' hyperthyroidism and ophthalmopathy. TCRdb reprocessed the multiplex PCR reads via MiXCR and lists one record per CDR3 protein. Among about 350,000 distinct CDR3 sequences listed, about 15% were seen once. The sequenced sample was blood. These receptors were obtained from a woman aged 25 to 45 with Graves' hyperthyroidism. Each CDR3 is given with its conserved first and last residue. Each record gives: V gene, CDR3 length, J gene, clone size, D gene, CDR3 protein, CDR3 DNA. The D gene is left open where the match is weak. Size is omitted from some rows. Given values are once, few, many or a class for expanded clones.

V: TRBV20-1
length: 15
J: TRBJ2-2
size: many
D: TRBD2
CDR3: CSANREGPNTGELFF
DNA: TGCAGTGCTAACCGGGAGGGCCCTAACACCGGGGAGCTGTTTTTT

V: TRBV10-3
length: 14
J: TRBJ2-6
size: NA
D: NA
CDR3: CATSPMAGANVLTF
DNA: TGTGCCACATCTCCGATGGCAGGGGCCAACGTCCTGACTTTC

V: TRBV12-3/TRBV12-4
length: 13
J: TRBJ1-4
size: few
D: TRBD1
CDR3: CASKGAGWEKLFF
DNA: TGTGCCAGCAAGGGGGCAGGGTGGGAAAAACTGTTTTTT

V: TRBV7-2
length: 19
J: TRBJ1-3
size: NA
D: TRBD1
CDR3: CASSPGVWDRGPFGNTIYF
DNA: TGTGCCAGCAGCCCAGGAGTTTGGGACAGGGGCCCTTTTGGAAACACCATATATTTT

V: TRBV27
length: 14
J: TRBJ2-5
size: NA
D: NA
CDR3: CASSQNNPQETQYF
DNA: TGTGCCAGCAGTCAAAATAACCCACAAGAGACCCAGTACTTC

V: TRBV5-4
length: 13
J: TRBJ2-7
size: few
D: NA
CDR3: CASSTTGDYEQYF
DNA: TGTGCCAGCAGTACAACAGGAGACTACGAGCAGTACTTC

V: TRBV14
length: 15
J: TRBJ2-1
size: NA
D: TRBD2
CDR3: CASSQALAGGSEQFF
DNA: TGTGCCAGCAGCCAAGCGCTAGCGGGAGGCAGTGAGCAGTTCTTC

V: TRBV20-1
length: 13
J: TRBJ2-7
size: many
D: NA
CDR3: CSARASLLEEQYF
DNA: TGCAGTGCTAGAGCTTCCCTCTTGGAGGAGCAGTACTTC

V: TRBV5-1
length: 13
J: TRBJ1-5
size: few
D: NA
CDR3: CASRTDSNQPQHF
DNA: TGCGCCAGCCGGACAGATAGCAATCAGCCCCAGCATTTT

V: TRBV6-2/TRBV6-3
length: 15
J: TRBJ2-5
size: few
D: NA
CDR3: CASSYSNHPRETQYF
DNA: TGTGCCAGCAGTTACTCGAATCATCCGCGAGAGACCCAGTACTTC

V: TRBV12-3/TRBV12-4
length: 15
J: TRBJ1-4
size: few
D: NA
CDR3: CASSLYSGLGEKLFF
DNA: TGTGCCAGCAGCCTTTATTCGGGTTTGGGTGAAAAACTGTTTTTT

V: TRBV20-1
length: 16
J: TRBJ2-7
size: many
D: TRBD1
CDR3: CSVPSYLQGARYEQYF
DNA: TGCAGTGTACCTTCATACTTACAGGGGGCGCGGTACGAGCAGTACTTC

V: TRBV6-2/TRBV6-3
length: 14
J: TRBJ2-7
size: few
D: NA
CDR3: CASNPRTNTYEQYF
DNA: TGTGCCAGCAACCCGAGGACGAATACCTACGAGCAGTACTTC

V: TRBV29-1
length: 14
J: TRBJ1-1
size: many
D: NA
CDR3: CSVDSGRGLAEAFF
DNA: TGCAGCGTTGATTCGGGACGTGGTTTGGCCGAAGCTTTCTTT

V: TRBV12-5
length: 14
J: TRBJ2-1
size: few
D: NA
CDR3: CASGQGPPAGEQFF
DNA: TGTGCTAGTGGCCAGGGACCCCCCGCAGGGGAGCAGTTCTTC

V: TRBV7-2
length: 17
J: TRBJ1-1
size: few
D: NA
CDR3: CASSLDVSATLNTEAFF
DNA: TGTGCCAGCAGCTTAGATGTATCTGCCACCTTGAACACTGAAGCTTTCTTT

V: TRBV7-2
length: 19
J: TRBJ2-2
size: many
D: TRBD2
CDR3: CASSLVRGGLAGSDGELFF
DNA: TGTGCCAGCAGCTTAGTTCGGGGGGGGCTAGCGGGATCGGACGGGGAGCTGTTTTTT

V: TRBV5-1
length: 13
J: TRBJ1-3
size: NA
D: NA
CDR3: CASSLDSRNTIYF
DNA: TGCGCCAGCAGCTTGGACAGTAGAAACACCATATATTTT